This passage covers 26 T cell receptor beta chains from one sample sequenced in a study of T cells after yellow fever vaccination. TCRdb reprocessed the 5' RACE reads via MiXCR and lists one record per CDR3 protein. The sample comprises around 310,000 distinct CDR3 sequences, approximately 3.9% of which are singletons, and about 24% rests with the top ten. The sample in question was PBMCs, obtained 5 days after the yellow fever booster vaccination. The receptors were sampled from a man younger than 30 who received the YFV17D yellow fever vaccine.

In the case of this clonotype: As the CDR3 is not closed by the conserved phenylalanine or tryptophan, this likely results from a read error. The gene calls are TRBV27 and TRBJ1-4; 7 nucleotides agree with TRBD1. The CDR3 is 14 amino acids. Germline values: CDR1 MNHEY, CDR2 SMNVEV (reference sequence). The ends lost 6 bases at V and 7 bases at J; junction bases unmatched: 8. Here the CDR3 reads CASRLEGAGEKLFS. The DNA for the CDR3 is TGTGCCAGCAGGTTGGAGGGGGCAGGTGAAAAACTGTTTTCT.

This clonotype was picked up a small number of times. The genes are TRBV7-3 and TRBJ2-1; TRBD2 aligns across 8 bases. J gave up 8 bases and V 5 bases, and 11 bases lay outside the gene matches. Germline CDR1 SGHTA, CDR2 FQGTGA. The CDR3 spans 15 residues. DNA of the CDR3: TGTGCCAGCAGCCCCTCCGGGACTAGTTTCTATGAGCAGTTCTTC. Translated, it gives CASSPSGTSFYEQFF.

This clonotype was counted at least ten times. The chain carries TRBV5-1 and TRBJ2-4; D perhaps matches TRBD1 (5 bases). Germline V gives CDR1 SGHRS, CDR2 YFSETQ. V gave up 0 bases and J gave up 2 bases, with 12 bases separating them. The CDR3 runs to 16 residues. This CDR3 is CASSLEPGWSKNIQYF. The CDR3 DNA is TGCGCCAGCAGCTTGGAGCCAGGGTGGTCCAAAAACATTCAGTACTTC.

This clonotype was seen a few times. The V and J genes are TRBV12-3 or TRBV12-4 and TRBJ2-5; D is undetermined. V lost 5 bases and J 2 bases, leaving 12 bases between the germline ends. The CDR3 is 14 residues long. The CDR3 DNA reads as TGTGCCAGCAGTCTCGTTGTAATTCAAGAGACCCAGTACTTC. Protein product: CASSLVVIQETQYF.

The rearrangement uses TRBV20-1 and TRBJ2-3; D perhaps matches TRBD2 (7 bases). This CDR3 region has 16 residues. Germline CDR1 and CDR2: DFQATT and SNEGSKA (reference sequence). V was shortened by 0 bases and J by 6 bases, with 19 bases between the two germline ends. CDR3 nucleotides: TGCAGTGCTAGAGACCCCTTTAGGGGGGGAGGGGATACGCAGTATTTT. Translating it yields CSARDPFRGGGDTQYF.

This clonotype appeared many times. The chain uses TRBV9 and TRBJ2-2; D not resolved. Germline V CDR1 and CDR2: SGDLS, YYNGEE. V was pared by 4 bases and J by 6 bases, with 7 bases between. This CDR3 comprises 12 residues. CDR3 amino acids: CASSPGAGELFF. The CDR3 DNA reads as TGTGCCAGCAGCCCAGGTGCCGGGGAGCTGTTTTTT.

The CDR3 sequence is CASSLGLGLDSDEQFF. The CDR3 DNA follows: TGTGCCAGCAGCTTAGGTCTAGGGCTCGATAGCGATGAGCAGTTCTTC. V gene TRBV11-2 combines with J gene TRBJ2-1, with D possibly TRBD2 on 5 matching bases. The CDR3 runs to 16 residues. The V and J ends lost 1 base and 8 bases respectively, with 18 bases between them. Looked up from germline, CDR1 is SGHAT and CDR2 is FQNNGV.

This chain connects TRBV7-8 to TRBJ2-7, with TRBD2 identical over 10 bases. Germline V gene data show CDR1 as SGHVS and CDR2 as FQNEAQ. V lost 5 bases, J lost 4 bases, and 8 bases stayed unmatched. The CDR3 loop spans 15 amino acids. The chain's CDR3 is CASSLRLAGAYEQYV. The CDR3 region has the DNA TGTGCCAGCAGCCTACGGCTAGCGGGGGCATACGAGCAGTACGTC.

There are a few counts of this clonotype. This sequence joins TRBV5-1 and TRBJ1-5, with 7 positions matching TRBD1. Per the germline V gene, CDR1 is SGHRS and CDR2 is YFSETQ. V shed 8 bases and J 7 bases; nucleotides not matched to a gene: 3. This CDR3 has 11 residues. The CDR3 loop is CARTGNQPQHF. In DNA, the CDR3 is TGCGCCAGGACAGGGAACCAGCCCCAGCATTTT.

There are many counts of this clonotype. V usage is TRBV27 and J usage is TRBJ2-7; maybe TRBD2 (5 bases). This CDR3 spans 16 amino acids. From germline, CDR1 is MNHEY and CDR2 SMNVEV (reference sequence). The germline V and J ends were trimmed by 1 base and 0 bases, with 13 bases remaining between them. CDR3 amino acids: CASSLWASSSSYEQYF. The CDR3 DNA sequence: TGTGCCAGCAGTTTATGGGCTAGCTCCAGCTCCTACGAGCAGTACTTC.

In this sample, this clonotype turned up many times. V usage is TRBV9 and J usage is TRBJ2-3, with D possibly matching TRBD1 (5 bases). Germline CDR1 reads SGDLS; CDR2 reads YYNGEE. Trimming pared 0 bases from V and 4 bases from J, leaving 15 bases between. CDR3 length equals 16 residues. CDR3 region: CASSVESGWLADTQYF. DNA of the CDR3: TGTGCCAGCAGCGTAGAGTCAGGGTGGTTGGCAGATACGCAGTATTTT.

The chain carries TRBV4-1 and TRBJ1-3; D is unresolved. CDR1 is MGHRA, CDR2 YSYEKL, per germline. Deletions cut 0 bases from V and 0 bases from J, with 6 bases between. The CDR3 covers 15 residues. The CDR3 here is CASSQEGYSGNTIYF. The CDR3 DNA reads TGCGCCAGCAGCCAAGAGGGATACTCTGGAAACACCATATATTTT.

This clonotype was detected ten times or more. The CDR3, as DNA: TGTGCCAGCAGCTTAACAGCTAGCGGGGCGGAGACCCAGTACTTC. This codes for CASSLTASGAETQYF. The chain has TRBV7-2 and TRBJ2-5; TRBD2 matches 9 bases. The CDR3 length is 15 residues. V was pared by 2 bases and J by 5 bases, with 6 bases of the junction left unmatched. CDR1 and CDR2 from the germline V gene are SGHTA and FQGNSA.

The chain combines TRBV30 with TRBJ1-2, with TRBD1 as a possible D gene (6 bases). Deletions cut 3 bases from V and 4 bases from J, with 15 bases between. The length of the CDR3 is 14 residues. In germline, CDR1 is GTSNPN, CDR2 SVGIG (reference sequence). The chain's CDR3 is CAWSPGQTLYGYTF. For the CDR3, the DNA is TGTGCCTGGAGCCCAGGACAGACCCTCTATGGCTACACCTTC.

The chain uses TRBV12-2 and TRBJ2-6; TRBD1 is the table's D call, not checked against the DNA. TRBV12-2 is a documented pseudogene. CDR3 length equals 19 residues. CDR3: CASRLARQPIDSGANVLTF. DNA of the CDR3: TGTGCAAGTCGCTTAGCGCGACAGCCGATCGACTCTGGGGCCAACGTCCTGACTTTC.

This clonotype was detected only a few times. The chain recombines TRBV11-2 with TRBJ2-2; 10 bases line up with TRBD2. Germline V lookup: CDR1 SGHAT, CDR2 FQNNGV. V lost 5 bases, J lost 4 bases, and 4 bases stayed unmatched. CDR3 length equals 15 residues. CDR3 loop: CASSRLAGGTGELFF. CDR3 sequence (DNA): TGTGCCAGCAGCCGACTAGCGGGCGGCACCGGGGAGCTGTTTTTT.

CDR3 in DNA: TGTGCCAGCAGCTCACCGGGACAGGGGATAGGTAGGAATGAGCAGTTCTTC. It encodes CASSSPGQGIGRNEQFF. This chain connects TRBV7-9 to TRBJ2-1; TRBD1 matches at 10 bases. This CDR3 is built from 17 residues. CDR1 SEHNR and CDR2 FQNEAQ come from the germline V gene (reference sequence). Trimming removed 4 bases from V and 7 bases from J; junction bases left unmatched: 13.

The chain is built from TRBV4-1 and TRBJ1-2; the D gene is possibly TRBD1 (6 bases). The germline CDR1 and CDR2 sequences are MGHRA and YSYEKL. With 3 bases removed from V and 0 bases from J, the gap between germline ends came to 23 bases. This CDR3 is built from 19 residues. The CDR3 sequence: CASSHSDRRSEEPNYGYTF. CDR3 DNA sequence: TGCGCCAGCAGCCACTCGGACAGAAGGTCCGAAGAGCCTAACTATGGCTACACCTTC.

This clonotype showed up many times. This CDR3 is CASSVLAPNNSPLHF. CDR3 sequence (DNA): TGCGCCAGCAGTGTTCTTGCACCCAATAATTCACCCCTCCACTTT. The V call is TRBV10-2, the J call TRBJ1-6, with D uncertain. The CDR3 is 15 amino acids. CDR1 and CDR2 (germline): WSHSY, SAAADI. V gave up 4 bases and J gave up 5 bases, with 12 bases separating them.

The chain employs TRBV7-8 and TRBJ1-1, with D unclear. CDR1 and CDR2 from the germline V gene are SGHVS and FQNEAQ. V was cut by 5 bases and J by 0 bases, with 10 bases left in between. The CDR3 sequence is 14 residues long. CDR3 bases: TGTGCCAGCAGCCTACTGAAGGTGAACACTGAAGCTTTCTTT. Its protein product is CASSLLKVNTEAFF.

At least ten counts were recorded for this clonotype. The rearrangement links TRBV20-1 to TRBJ1-4, with 7 bases aligning to TRBD1. The germline gives CDR1 DFQATT, CDR2 SNEGSKA (reference sequence). V was clipped by 0 bases and J by 7 bases; unmatched bases: 8. This CDR3 contains 15 residues. As DNA, the CDR3 is TGCAGTGCTAGAGATCAGGGGCAGGGGGGTGAAAAACTGTTTTTT. This sequence encodes CSARDQGQGGEKLFF.

This chain joins TRBV29-1 and TRBJ2-2; D remains ambiguous. V was clipped by 2 bases and J by 6 bases, with 10 bases between them. The V gene's germline CDR1 is SQVTM and CDR2 ANQGSEA. There are 13 residues in the CDR3. The CDR3 DNA reads as TGCAGCGTTGAAAAAAAGGTTCCCGGGGAGCTGTTTTTT. Its protein is CSVEKKVPGELFF.

This clonotype was detected a few times. The V call is TRBV2, the J call TRBJ2-2; 10 bases match TRBD1. V was pared by 8 bases and J by 1 base, with 10 bases of the junction left unmatched. Germline-derived CDR1 and CDR2 are SNHLY and FYNNEI. The CDR3 has 17 amino acids. The CDR3: CASSDRGLFWNTGELFF. DNA for the CDR3: TGTGCCAGCTCCGACAGGGGGCTCTTCTGGAACACCGGGGAGCTGTTTTTT. The full variable domain, its missing parts supplied by reference TRBV2 and TRBJ2-2, is EPEVTQTPSHQVTQMGQEVILRCVPISNHLYFYWYRQILGQKVEFLVSFYNNEISEKSEIFDDQFSVERPDGSNFTLKIRSTKLEDSAMYFCASSDRGLFWNTGELFFGEGSRLTVL.

This rearrangement joins TRBV10-3 to TRBJ2-2; weak D call: TRBD1 (5 bases). This CDR3 spans 16 amino acids. The V end was cut by 8 bases, the J end by 2 bases, with 18 bases between. Germline loops: CDR1 ENHRY, CDR2 SYGVKD. CDR3 sequence reads: CAIAAGPRDNTGELFF. The CDR3 coding sequence is TGTGCCATCGCTGCAGGGCCTAGGGATAACACCGGGGAGCTGTTTTTT.

This clonotype was found many times. The rearrangement joins TRBV11-2 to TRBJ2-5; 10 bases align to TRBD1. The trim removed 5 bases at V and 4 bases at J, leaving 10 bases unmatched. The CDR3 is 16 amino acids. Germline V gene data show CDR1 as SGHAT and CDR2 as FQNNGV. CDR3 sequence: CASSPPGQGQLETQYF. CDR3 bases: TGTGCCAGCAGCCCCCCGGGACAGGGGCAGCTAGAGACCCAGTACTTC. The whole variable domain, filled in from reference TRBV11-2 and TRBJ2-5, reads EAGVAQSPRYKIIEKRQSVAFWCNPISGHATLYWYQQILGQGPKLLIQFQNNGVVDDSQLPKDRFSAERLKGVDSTLKIQPAKLEDSAVYLCASSPPGQGQLETQYFGPGTRLLVL.

The CDR3 region is CASSRGPGNQPQHF. For the CDR3, the DNA is TGCGCCAGCAGCAGGGGGCCCGGCAATCAGCCCCAGCATTTT. This chain connects TRBV4-3 to TRBJ1-5, with 7 bases fitting TRBD1. The V gene end was trimmed by 5 bases and the J gene end by 2 bases; junction bases not matched to a gene: 3. This CDR3 region has 14 residues. Germline values: CDR1 LGHNA, CDR2 YSLEER.